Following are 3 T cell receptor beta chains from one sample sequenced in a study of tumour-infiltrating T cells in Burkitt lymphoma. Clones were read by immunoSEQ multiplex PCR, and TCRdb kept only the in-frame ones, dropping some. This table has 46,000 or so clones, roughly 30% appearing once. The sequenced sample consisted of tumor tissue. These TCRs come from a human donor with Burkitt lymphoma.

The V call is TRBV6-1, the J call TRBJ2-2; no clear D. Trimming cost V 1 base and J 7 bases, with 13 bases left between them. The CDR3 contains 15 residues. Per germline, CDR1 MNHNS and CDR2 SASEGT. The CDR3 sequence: CASSEGPLGSGELFF. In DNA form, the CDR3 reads TGTGCCAGCAGTGAAGGGCCCCTCGGAAGCGGGGAGCTGTTTTTT.

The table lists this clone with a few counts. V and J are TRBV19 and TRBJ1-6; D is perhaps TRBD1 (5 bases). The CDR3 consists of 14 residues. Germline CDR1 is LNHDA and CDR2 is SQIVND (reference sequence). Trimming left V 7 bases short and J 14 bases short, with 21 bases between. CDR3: CASNFGTQNGALHF. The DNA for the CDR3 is TGTGCCAGTAACTTCGGGACGCAAAATGGGGCCCTCCACTTT.

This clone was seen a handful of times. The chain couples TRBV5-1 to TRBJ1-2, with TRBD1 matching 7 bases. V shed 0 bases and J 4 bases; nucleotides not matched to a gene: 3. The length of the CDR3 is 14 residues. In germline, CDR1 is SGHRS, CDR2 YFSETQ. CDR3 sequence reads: CASSLGAGGYGYTF. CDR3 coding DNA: TGCGCCAGCAGCTTGGGCGCAGGGGGCTATGGCTACACCTTC.